This T cell receptor (beta chain) comes out of a study of blood T cell repertoires in COVID-19. The germline CDR1 and CDR2 sequences are PRHDT and FYEKMQ (reference sequence). The junction had 12 bases not matched to a gene; V was cut back by 5 bases and J by 6 bases. CDR3 size: 16 residues. Original processing methods: The authors estimated nucleated cell counts from reference gene primer amplification. Assay used: immunoSEQ multiplex PCR; TCRdb lists only in-frame clones, some missing. From that table come the V and J calls and clone size; the DNA was used to work out D and trimming. The data hold around 130,000 clones, with over 75% observed a single time.

The gene calls are TRBV13 and TRBJ2-1; 8 bases map to TRBD2. Material for sequencing was peripheral blood. The TCR comes from a man between 65 and 85 years old with active COVID-19. Written as DNA, the CDR3 is TGTGCCAGCAGCCCAGCGGGAGAATCCCAGAGCAATGAGCAGTTCTTC. Its protein product is CASSPAGESQSNEQFF.